The rows below give T cell receptor beta chains drawn from one sample of a study of T-cell memory formation after mild COVID-19. A single record per CDR3 protein comes from TCRdb applying MiXCR to the 5' RACE reads. The sample contains under 250,000 distinct CDR3 sequences, 15% of which appear only once. The specimen sequenced was PBMCs or a T cell subset sorted from them (not recorded which). These receptors all come from an adult woman who had mild COVID-19 (a few samples of this study predate the infection). Cell type and time point are not known. Each CDR3 is given with its conserved first and last residue.

TRBJ1-5,14,TRBV19,CASSGRNFNQPQHF
TRBJ1-1,14,TRBV6-5,CASRLQGGGTEAFF
TRBJ2-1,12,TRBV7-2,CASSFRGPEQFF
TRBJ1-5,13,TRBV7-2,CASAFRGHQPQHF
TRBJ2-3,14,TRBV25-1,CASSEYSLTDTQYF
TRBJ2-3,15,TRBV12-1,CASSWDLSPTDTQYF
TRBJ1-5,14,TRBV30,CAWSVGGLYQPQHF
TRBJ1-1,16,TRBV20-1,CSALGNVLGGRTEAFF
TRBJ1-2,14,TRBV3-1,CASTFSDSIYGYTF
TRBJ1-1,12,TRBV5-1,CASSRDRVEAFF
TRBJ2-5,15,TRBV6-1,CASIRQGDRGETQYF
TRBJ2-5,17,TRBV10-2,CASSVQRGGSYQETQYF
TRBJ1-2,13,TRBV7-9,CASSLRRVYGYTF
TRBJ1-3,14,TRBV7-9,CASSSRGSGNTIYF
TRBJ1-1,16,TRBV11-2,CASSLKGGTSNTEAFF
TRBJ1-2,10,TRBV7-9,CASSLDGYTF
TRBJ2-6,16,TRBV7-2,CASTLSGGTGANVLTF
TRBJ1-3,15,TRBV4-2,CASSQDHRTGNTIYF
TRBJ2-3,12,TRBV29-1,CSVEDRRGRQYF
TRBJ2-7,16,TRBV10-3,CAISESPGQGPYEQYF
TRBJ2-3,15,TRBV12-3/TRBV12-4,CASSMIAGAGDTQYF
TRBJ2-3,16,TRBV9,CASSVAQGIGTDTQYF
TRBJ1-5,16,TRBV20-1,CSASPRGHYSNQPQHF
TRBJ2-1,16,TRBV12-3/TRBV12-4,CASSGLAGSSYNEQFF
TRBJ1-5,17,TRBV6-1,CASRASHRGVGNQPQHF
TRBJ2-1,15,TRBV11-2,CASSFLSGSRDEQFF
TRBJ1-2,12,TRBV2,CASSVRGDGYTF
TRBJ1-2,15,TRBV12-3/TRBV12-4,CASSLSGTARYGYTF
TRBJ2-1,11,TRBV6-5,CASSGLFEQFF
TRBJ2-1,13,TRBV5-1,CASSSSGGHEQFF
TRBJ2-3,18,TRBV7-2,CASSLGLAGGLDTDTQYF
TRBJ1-1,14,TRBV5-1,CASSKVTGTTEAFF
TRBJ1-4,16,TRBV6-5,CASRPTRGATNEKLFF